Presented here are 19 T cell receptor beta chains from one specimen sequenced in a study of blood T cells in healthy people across ages. The authors ran a second PCR of 7 to 11 cycles using a sample-barcoded 5' primer and a J-beta primer mix. TCRdb ran MiXCR on the 5' RACE reads and lists one entry per CDR3 protein. This table has about 670,000 distinct CDR3 sequences, roughly 41% appearing once. The sample comprised blood. The source is an elderly man in good health.

A few counts support this clonotype. A single base separates this from a much larger clone, so it may be a read error. This chain uses TRBV6-2 or TRBV6-3 with TRBJ2-7; possible D gene TRBD2, 6 bases. V was shortened by 6 bases and J by 7 bases, with 22 bases between the two germline ends. The germline V gene has CDR1 MNHEY and CDR2 SVGEGT. This CDR3 has 15 residues. The CDR3 spells CASRGGVGTYNEQYF. In DNA, the CDR3 is TGTGCCAGCAGAGGAGGGGTAGGAACCTACAATGAGCAGTACTTC.

The rearrangement joins TRBV12-3 or TRBV12-4 to TRBJ2-4; 10 positions match TRBD2. The DNA end is a closer match to TRBJ2-7, so the J assignment may be wrong. This CDR3 region has 16 residues. The DNA for the CDR3 is TGTGCCAGCAGTTTTCGGCTAGCGGGGGTCTCCTACGAGCAGTACTTC. This gives the protein CASSFRLAGVSYEQYF.

The rearrangement links TRBV7-2 to TRBJ2-5; tentatively, D is TRBD1 or TRBD2 (5 bases each). Germline assignment: CDR1 SGHTA and CDR2 FQGNSA. The germline V and J ends were trimmed by 5 bases and 11 bases, with 18 bases remaining between them. The CDR3 is made up of 13 amino acids. The CDR3 is CASSVGVRNEQYF. DNA for the CDR3: TGTGCCAGCAGCGTGGGGGTCCGCAATGAGCAGTACTTC.

J is TRBJ2-7 and V is TRBV29-1; weak D call: TRBD1 (6 bases). From germline, CDR1 is SQVTM and CDR2 ANQGSEA. The CDR3 totals 12 residues. V was cut by 4 bases and J by 2 bases, with 9 bases left in between. The CDR3 DNA reads TGCAGCGTTGCATCAGGGGCCTACGAGCAGTACTTC. Translated: CSVASGAYEQYF.

V is TRBV29-1 and J is TRBJ1-2; D uncertain. V was cut by 1 base and J by 5 bases, with 8 bases left in between. The CDR3 totals 12 residues. Looked up from germline, CDR1 is SQVTM and CDR2 is ANQGSEA. CDR3 region: CSVEAPDYGYTF. The CDR3 DNA follows: TGCAGCGTTGAAGCCCCCGATTATGGCTACACCTTC.

This clonotype showed up just a few times. V is TRBV28 and J is TRBJ2-3, with D perhaps being TRBD1 or TRBD2 (6 bases each). V gave up 8 bases and J gave up 5 bases, with 23 bases separating them. CDR1 is MDHEN, CDR2 SYDVKM, per germline. This CDR3 has 16 amino acids. The CDR3 protein is CASVETLGGRGDTQYF. The CDR3 coding sequence is TGTGCCAGCGTAGAAACCCTTGGGGGGCGCGGAGATACGCAGTATTTT. The full variable domain, rest sourced from reference TRBV28 and TRBJ2-3, is DVKVTQSSRYLVKRTGEKVFLECVQDMDHENMFWYRQDPGLGLRLIYFSYDVKMKEKGDIPEGYSVSREKKERFSLILESASTNQTSMYLCASVETLGGRGDTQYFGPGTRLTVL.

V is TRBV28 and J is TRBJ2-5, with D maybe TRBD2 (7 bases). This CDR3 has 15 residues. Germline V lookup: CDR1 MDHEN, CDR2 SYDVKM. V dropped 6 bases and J dropped 5 bases, with 19 bases sitting between them. Here the CDR3 DNA reads TGTGCCAGCAGGTTCCTGGGGGGGCACGCGGAGACCCAGTACTTC. Residues: CASRFLGGHAETQYF.

In its sample, this clonotype was seen a few times. V is TRBV20-1 and J is TRBJ1-4; D unclear. The length of the CDR3 is 13 residues. CDR1 and CDR2 (germline): DFQATT, SNEGSKA (reference sequence). V shed 1 base and J shed 6 bases, with 9 bases lying between them. In DNA form, the CDR3 reads TGCAGTGCTAGAGCTTCCCCAGATGAAAAACTGTTTTTT. The encoded protein is CSARASPDEKLFF.

The CDR3 bases are TGTGCCAGCAGCTTGTCAAGGCTTAGTAATTCACCCCTCCACTTT. This translates into CASSLSRLSNSPLHF. The chain is built from TRBV5-6 and TRBJ1-6; D not resolved. The V end was cut by 1 base, the J end by 6 bases, with 11 bases between. Germline CDR1 is SGHDT and CDR2 is YYEEEE. This CDR3 comprises 15 residues. The variable domain in full, with the rest retrieved from reference TRBV5-6 and TRBJ1-6, is DAGVTQSPTHLIKTRGQQVTLRCSPKSGHDTVSWYQQALGQGPQFIFQYYEEEERQRGNFPDRFSGHQFPNYSSELNVNALLLGDSALYLCASSLSRLSNSPLHFGNGTRLTVT.

V is TRBV7-6 and J is TRBJ2-7; D gene ambiguous. The CDR3 extends over 15 amino acids. Trimming removed 1 base from V and 7 bases from J, with 17 bases in between. Germline V lookup: CDR1 SGHVS, CDR2 FNYEAQ. CDR3 loop: CASSLDTVGFREQYF. CDR3 sequence (DNA): TGTGCCAGCAGCTTAGATACGGTGGGGTTTAGGGAGCAGTACTTC.

This clonotype showed up just a few times. The chain joins TRBV7-2 to TRBJ2-4, with D perhaps matching TRBD2 (5 bases). CDR3 length: 11 residues. In germline, CDR1 is SGHTA, CDR2 FQGNSA. Trimming left V 8 bases short and J 13 bases short, with 15 bases between. DNA of the CDR3: TGTGCCAGCTCGGGAAACGGATACCAGTACTTC. Translation gives CASSGNGYQYF.

This rearrangement joins TRBV10-2 to TRBJ1-1; D call uncertain. The CDR3 extends over 12 amino acids. Germline loops: CDR1 WSHSY, CDR2 SAAADI. Trimming stripped 2 bases from V and 0 bases from J, with 1 base between. DNA of the CDR3: TGCGCCAGCAGTGAGGTGAACACTGAAGCTTTCTTT. As protein: CASSEVNTEAFF.

Many counts were recorded for this clonotype. V gene TRBV4-1 combines with J gene TRBJ2-5; 9 nucleotides line up with TRBD1. The V and J ends lost 4 bases and 3 bases, in that order; junction bases with no gene match: 6. This CDR3 region has 15 residues. Germline values: CDR1 MGHRA, CDR2 YSYEKL. The CDR3 coding sequence is TGCGCCAGCAGCCTAACCGGGACAGGGAAAGAGACCCAGTACTTC. Translated: CASSLTGTGKETQYF.

There are a few counts of this clonotype. The gene calls are TRBV29-1 and TRBJ2-4; D possibly corresponds to TRBD1 (5 bases). The J call may not be correct, given that the DNA end is closer to TRBJ2-5. Germline loops: CDR1 SQVTM, CDR2 ANQGSEA. The CDR3 length is 15 residues. This CDR3 reads CRRGQGRDFEETQYF. The CDR3 bases are TGCAGAAGGGGTCAGGGAAGAGATTTCGAAGAGACCCAGTACTTC.

V gene TRBV7-9 combines with J gene TRBJ2-1; TRBD2 is a possible D gene (6 bases). This CDR3 comprises 15 residues. Germline V gives CDR1 SEHNR, CDR2 FQNEAQ (reference sequence). Trimming stripped 5 bases from V and 5 bases from J, with 16 bases between. CDR3 amino acids: CASSTSGTGNNEQFF. The CDR3 bases are TGTGCCAGCAGCACAAGTGGGACTGGCAACAATGAGCAGTTCTTC.

This chain uses TRBV12-5 with TRBJ2-5; TRBD1 matches 9 bases. Germline values: CDR1 LGHNT, CDR2 FRNRAP. The CDR3 is made up of 15 amino acids. After removal of 6 bases from V and 7 bases from J, the junction contained 12 bases not matched to a gene. This chain's CDR3 is CASGPDKGQGATQYF. The DNA of the CDR3 is TGTGCTAGTGGACCCGACAAGGGACAGGGTGCGACCCAGTACTTC.

This clonotype was counted a few times. V gene TRBV7-8 combines with J gene TRBJ2-3; 8 positions agree with TRBD1. The CDR3 is made up of 16 amino acids. Germline V gene data show CDR1 as SGHVS and CDR2 as FQNEAQ. With V trimmed by 5 bases and J by 0 bases, 7 bases remained unmatched. CDR3 bases: TGTGCCAGCAGCCAGAGACAGGGGTCTAGCACAGATACGCAGTATTTT. Translated: CASSQRQGSSTDTQYF.

J is TRBJ2-3 and V is TRBV20-1, with no clear D. Trimming stripped 0 bases from V and 5 bases from J, with 9 bases between. Germline lookup yields CDR1 DFQATT and CDR2 SNEGSKA (reference sequence). This CDR3 has 13 residues. The CDR3 bases are TGCAGTGCTAGAGAGCAGAGTGGAGATACGCAGTATTTT. Encoded protein: CSAREQSGDTQYF.

The chain employs TRBV20-1 and TRBJ2-1, with D uncertain. Matching the DNA end better, TRBJ2-7 makes the J call doubtful. Germline V gene data show CDR1 as DFQATT and CDR2 as SNEGSKA (reference sequence). CDR3 length: 14 amino acids. The CDR3 here is CSARRAASADEQYF. In DNA form, the CDR3 reads TGCAGTGCTAGAAGGGCAGCGTCTGCCGATGAGCAGTACTTC.